These T cell receptor beta chains were read from a single sample in a study of T cell responses to AZD1222 COVID-19 vaccine. The assay was immunoSEQ multiplex PCR, and TCRdb's table has in-frame clones only and misses some. The sample has around 120,000 clones, roughly 91% seen once; the top ten hold 11%. The sample here was peripheral blood, taken on day 0 of MenACWY control vaccination. The receptors derive from an adult in good health. CDR3s include the opening cysteine and the closing phenylalanine or tryptophan. Fields, in order: clone size, J gene, D gene, V gene, CDR3 DNA, CDR3 protein. A D gene is named only where the DNA matches it firmly. The listing skips clone size in some rows; elsewhere it reads once, few, many or a size class.

>NA|TRBJ1-2|NA|TRBV29-1
TGCAGCGTTCACTCAAAAGCTAACTATGGCTACACCTTC
CSVHSKANYGYTF
>NA|TRBJ2-1|NA|TRBV19
TGTGCCAGTAGTATAGCGGGTCAGGCCCCCAATGAGCAGTTCTTC
CASSIAGQAPNEQFF
>once|TRBJ1-2|NA|TRBV19
TGTGCCACCCAGAGAGGTTGGGACATCAACTATGGCTACACCTTC
CATQRGWDINYGYTF
>few|TRBJ2-2|NA|TRBV5-6
TGTGCCAGCAGCTTGAGTGGGAACACCGGGGAGCTGTTTTTT
CASSLSGNTGELFF
>once|TRBJ2-1|TRBD2|TRBV30
TGTGCCTGGAGGTCTCCGACTAGCGGGATCATCAATGAGCAGTTCTTC
CAWRSPTSGIINEQFF
>NA|TRBJ2-7|NA|TRBV30
TGTGCCTGGAGAACGGGAATCTACGAGCAGTACTTC
CAWRTGIYEQYF
>NA|TRBJ2-1|TRBD1|TRBV7-9
TGTGCCAGCAGCGCAAAGCTTTGGGACAGGAACAATGAGCAGTTCTTC
CASSAKLWDRNNEQFF
>NA|TRBJ2-2|NA|TRBV21-1
TGTGCCAGCAGCAAAGACGGGACTAGCGGCGGCGGGGAGCTGTTTTTT
CASSKDGTSGGGELFF
>NA|TRBJ2-7|NA|TRBV6-6
TGTGCCAGCAGTTACTATCCTGACCTATCCTACGAGCAGTACTTC
CASSYYPDLSYEQYF
>NA|TRBJ2-2|TRBD1|TRBV10-1
TGCGCCAGCAGTGGCCGGACAGGTTCGAGAACCGGGGAGCTGTTTTTT
CASSGRTGSRTGELFF
>NA|TRBJ1-5|NA|TRBV19
TGTGCCAGTAGTATTGTTTCGGGAGGCAATCAGCCCCAGCATTTT
CASSIVSGGNQPQHF
>once|TRBJ2-2|TRBD1|TRBV27
TGTGCCAGCAGTCTAAGACAGGGCCTAGGGAACACCGGGGAGCTGTTTTTT
CASSLRQGLGNTGELFF
>NA|TRBJ2-7|TRBD1|TRBV5-6
TGTGCCAGCAGCTTAAGGGACAGGGGATCCTACGAGCAGTACTTC
CASSLRDRGSYEQYF
>NA|TRBJ2-7|NA|TRBV7-8
TGTGCCAGCAGCTTAGCGAAGGGCGGGCAGTACTTC
CASSLAKGGQYF
>NA|TRBJ1-1|TRBD1|TRBV3-1/TRBV3-2
TGTGCCAGCAGCGAAGGACAGGCTGAAGCTTTCTTT
CASSEGQAEAFF
>NA|TRBJ1-1|NA|TRBV7-3
TGTGCCAGCAGCTTAGATCCATGGACAGCAAACACTGAAGCTTTCTTT
CASSLDPWTANTEAFF
>NA|TRBJ2-1|NA|TRBV5-8
TGTGCCAGCAGCCGCGGGAATCTCGCATACGGTGAGCAGTTCTTC
CASSRGNLAYGEQFF
>NA|TRBJ1-4|NA|TRBV20-1
TGCAGTGCTAGTTCCTCCTCGGCCAATGAAAAACTGTTTTTT
CSASSSSANEKLFF
>NA|TRBJ1-3|TRBD1|TRBV27
TGTGCCAGCAGTCCCCGGACAGGGTCAGGAAACACCATATATTTT
CASSPRTGSGNTIYF
>NA|TRBJ2-7|NA|TRBV7-2
TGTGCCAGCAGCTTAGGATTAGGCATCTCCTACGAGCAGTACTTC
CASSLGLGISYEQYF
>once|TRBJ2-5|TRBD2|TRBV6-1
TGTGCCAGCAGTGAAAGGCGGGGACTAATTGCCGTTCGAGAGACCCAGTACTTC
CASSERRGLIAVRETQYF
>NA|TRBJ1-2|NA|TRBV21-1
TGTGCCAGCAGCAAATATCGGGCAGGGCATACAAACTATGGCTACACCTTC
CASSKYRAGHTNYGYTF
>NA|TRBJ1-1|NA|TRBV4-3
TGCGCCAGCAGCCAAGAGGTAGGACAGAGAAACACTGAAGCTTTCTTT
CASSQEVGQRNTEAFF
>once|TRBJ2-3|NA|TRBV12-2
TGTGCAAGTCGCTTGGGTACTGGGACTAGCGGGATTACGGATACGCAGTATTTT
CASRLGTGTSGITDTQYF
>NA|TRBJ1-2|TRBD1|TRBV7-8
TGTGCCAGCAGCTTCCGGGACAGAGATGGCTACACCTTC
CASSFRDRDGYTF
>NA|TRBJ2-1|NA|TRBV5-5
TGTGCCAGCAGCTTGGACGCGGGTTACTGGTTCTTC
CASSLDAGYWFF
>NA|TRBJ2-4|NA|TRBV5-5
TGTGCCAGCAGCTTGGTAGTGTTCAAAAACATTCAGTACTTC
CASSLVVFKNIQYF
>NA|TRBJ2-5|TRBD2|TRBV6-6
TGTGCCAGCAGTCACCATCCGGGACTAGCGGGACAGGAGACCCAGTACTTC
CASSHHPGLAGQETQYF
>NA|TRBJ1-6|NA|TRBV11-3
TGTGCCAGCACCCTAGGGAGGGGGAATTCACCCCTCCACTTT
CASTLGRGNSPLHF
>NA|TRBJ1-2|NA|TRBV6-6
TGTGCCAGCAGTCCCAGGGGTTGGGGGGGCTACACCTTC
CASSPRGWGGYTF
>NA|TRBJ1-6|NA|TRBV2
TGTGCCAGCAGGGGAGACTATAATTCACCCCTCCACTTT
CASRGDYNSPLHF
>once|TRBJ1-1|NA|TRBV28
TGTGCCAGCAGTCAGGGCGGCACTGAAGCTTTCTTT
CASSQGGTEAFF
>NA|TRBJ2-1|NA|TRBV5-6
TGTGCCAGCAGCCCCCCTTGGGGGGCTATGGGGAATGAGCAGTTCTTC
CASSPPWGAMGNEQFF
>NA|TRBJ1-5|NA|TRBV19
TGTGCCAGTAGTATTATGGCTGGTAGCAATCAGCCCCAGCATTTT
CASSIMAGSNQPQHF
>NA|TRBJ2-3|NA|TRBV9
TGTGCCAGCAGCGTAGCCAGCGCCAGGTCGGATACGCAGTATTTT
CASSVASARSDTQYF
>NA|TRBJ1-6|NA|TRBV11-1
TGTGCCAGCAGGGGTGGTTACCGGCCTGGAAATTCACCCCTCCACTTT
CASRGGYRPGNSPLHF
>NA|TRBJ2-3|NA|TRBV5-1
TGCGCCAGCAGCTTCGGCAGCACAGATACGCAGTATTTT
CASSFGSTDTQYF
>NA|TRBJ1-1|NA|TRBV12-3/TRBV12-4
TGTGCCAGCAGTTTTGCGGCAACTGAAGCTTTCTTT
CASSFAATEAFF
>NA|TRBJ1-2|NA|TRBV12-3/TRBV12-4
TGTGCCAGCAGTTTAATGGGGAACTATGGCTACACCTTC
CASSLMGNYGYTF
>once|TRBJ2-1|NA|TRBV11-2
TGTGCCAGCAGCCCGGGCCCGGGACGCTCCTACAATGAGCAGTTCTTC
CASSPGPGRSYNEQFF
>NA|TRBJ1-2|NA|TRBV27
TGTGCCAGCAGAACCGACAGGTGGGGCTATGGCTACACCTTC
CASRTDRWGYGYTF
>NA|TRBJ1-2|NA|TRBV7-2
TGTGCCAGCAGCTCATATCTCCTCTACACCTTC
CASSSYLLYTF
>few|TRBJ1-5|NA|TRBV9
TGTGCCAGCAGCCTTTCGAGCGATAGCAATCAGCCCCAGCATTTT
CASSLSSDSNQPQHF
>once|TRBJ2-7|TRBD1|TRBV5-1
TGCGCCAGCAGCTTACCTACCGGGACAGGGTTCGACGAGCAGTACTTC
CASSLPTGTGFDEQYF
>NA|TRBJ1-1|TRBD1|TRBV6-5
TGTGCCAGCAGGCTTACAGGGGGCAACACTGAAGCTTTCTTT
CASRLTGGNTEAFF
>NA|TRBJ2-7|NA|TRBV3-1/TRBV3-2
TGTGCCAGCAGCCAAGGGACACCAAGCTCCTACGAGCAGTACTTC
CASSQGTPSSYEQYF
>NA|TRBJ1-1|NA|TRBV5-1
TGCGCCCCTACGAGGGTGAACACTGAAGCTTTCTTT
CAPTRVNTEAFF
>NA|TRBJ1-1|TRBD1|TRBV7-9
TGTGCCAGCAGCTCACCGGGACAGGGCACCGAAGCTTTCTTT
CASSSPGQGTEAFF
>NA|TRBJ2-2|NA|TRBV7-3
TGTGCCAGCAGCTTAACGATGATGGCGGGGAACACCGGGGAGCTGTTTTTT
CASSLTMMAGNTGELFF